This TCR beta chain was profiled in a study of T cells in localized non-small cell lung cancer. By proportion, this clone is large (0.1 to 1%). Its antigen remains unknown. The germline V and J ends were trimmed by 4 bases and 8 bases, with 17 bases remaining between them. The CDR3 totals 14 residues. Germline V gives CDR1 MGHRA, CDR2 YSYEKL. Sequencing used immunoSEQ multiplex PCR; TCRdb keeps in-frame clones, though not all of them. Here the sample spans over 2,000 clones, about 30% being singletons. The study's findings and limits: A median about 62 of the top 100 tumor clones appeared in adjacent lung. Uninvolved adjacent lung had the highest recorded T cell clonality, with tumor below it.

The input for sequencing was normal lung tissue next to the tumor, taken before any cancer treatment. V is TRBV4-1 and J is TRBJ1-2, with D unresolved. The source of this sequence is a man aged 40 to 75 with stage I lung adenocarcinoma. CDR3 protein: CASSPADGPGGYTF. The DNA of the CDR3 is TGCGCCAGCAGCCCCGCTGACGGCCCGGGAGGCTACACCTTC.